This TCR beta chain is drawn from a study of radiation and T cells in renal cell carcinoma. Regarding this clone: Its specificity is not known.

Sequenced by immunoSEQ multiplex PCR; TCRdb stores in-frame clones only, minus some. Of 100,000 to 150,000 clones listed, 81% are singletons. Germline loops: CDR1 MNHEY, CDR2 SMNVEV (reference sequence). The CDR3 spans 14 residues. V lost 7 bases to trimming and J lost 8 bases, with 17 bases between them. Overall study findings and caveats: From baseline, blood top tumor clonotypes peaked at 2 weeks post-radiation.

The time point was: blood 2 weeks post-SBRT. Documented treatment: 15 Gy SBRT to primary tumor, nephrectomy 4 weeks later. Clear cell pathology was present in this patient's renal cell carcinoma. The chain carries TRBV27 and TRBJ1-4, with a weak D call TRBD1 (6 bases). The TCR comes from an older woman with renal cell carcinoma. Sequenced here: blood, sampled from a patient whose treatment included radiotherapy and nephrectomy. The CDR3 spells CASKSGARGEKLFF. CDR3 coding DNA: TGTGCCAGCAAATCGGGGGCCCGGGGGGAAAAACTGTTTTTT.